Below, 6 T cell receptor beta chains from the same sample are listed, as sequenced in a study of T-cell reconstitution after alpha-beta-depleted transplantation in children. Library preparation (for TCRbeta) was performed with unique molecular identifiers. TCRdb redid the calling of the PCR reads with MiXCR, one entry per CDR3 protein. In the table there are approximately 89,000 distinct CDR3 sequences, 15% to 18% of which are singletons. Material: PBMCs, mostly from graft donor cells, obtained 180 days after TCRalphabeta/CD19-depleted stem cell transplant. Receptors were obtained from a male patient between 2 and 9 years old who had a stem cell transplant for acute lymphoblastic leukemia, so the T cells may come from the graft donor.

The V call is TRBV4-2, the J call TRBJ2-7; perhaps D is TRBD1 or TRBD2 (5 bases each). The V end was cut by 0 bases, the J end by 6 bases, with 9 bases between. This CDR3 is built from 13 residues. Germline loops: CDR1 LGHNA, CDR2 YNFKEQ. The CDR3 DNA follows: TGTGCCAGCAGCCAAGACCTCGGGACCGAGCAGTACTTC. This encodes CASSQDLGTEQYF.

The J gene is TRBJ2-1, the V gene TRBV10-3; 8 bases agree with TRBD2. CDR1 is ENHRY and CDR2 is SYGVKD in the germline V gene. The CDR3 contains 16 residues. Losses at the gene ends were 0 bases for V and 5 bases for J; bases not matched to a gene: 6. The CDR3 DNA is TGTGCCATCAGTGAGTCCTCGGGACTAGTCAACAATGAGCAGTTCTTC. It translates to CAISESSGLVNNEQFF.

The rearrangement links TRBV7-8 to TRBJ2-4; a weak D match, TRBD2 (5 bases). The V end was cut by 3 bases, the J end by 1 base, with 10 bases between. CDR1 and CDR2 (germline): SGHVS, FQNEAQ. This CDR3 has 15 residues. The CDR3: CASSFWGDAKNIQYF. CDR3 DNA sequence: TGTGCCAGCAGCTTTTGGGGAGATGCCAAAAACATTCAGTACTTC.

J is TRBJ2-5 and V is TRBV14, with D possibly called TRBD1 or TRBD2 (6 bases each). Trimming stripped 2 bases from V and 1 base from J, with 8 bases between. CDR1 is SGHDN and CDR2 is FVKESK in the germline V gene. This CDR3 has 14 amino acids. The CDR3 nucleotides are TGTGCCAGCAGCCAACGGGGGCTCCAAGAGACCCAGTACTTC. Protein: CASSQRGLQETQYF.

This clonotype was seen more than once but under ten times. For the CDR3, the DNA is TGTGCCAGTAGTATCGGGCAGGGAGGCGACGAGCAGTACTTC. Translated: CASSIGQGGDEQYF. The chain employs TRBV19 and TRBJ2-7, with D possibly being TRBD2 (6 bases). V lost 3 bases and J lost 5, with 14 bases in between. Germline CDR1 is LNHDA and CDR2 is SQIVND (reference sequence). The CDR3 covers 14 residues.

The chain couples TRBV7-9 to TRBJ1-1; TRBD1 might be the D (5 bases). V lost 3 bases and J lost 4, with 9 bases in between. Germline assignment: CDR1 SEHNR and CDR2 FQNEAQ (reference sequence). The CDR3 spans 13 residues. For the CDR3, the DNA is TGTGCCAGCAGCTTTGGGGGAGGCACTGAAGCTTTCTTT. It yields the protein CASSFGGGTEAFF.